A selection of T cell receptor beta chains follows, all from one sample in a study of cytomegalovirus exposure and HLA in healthy donors. Sequenced by immunoSEQ multiplex PCR; TCRdb stores in-frame clones only, minus some. This table holds about 130,000 clones, roughly 80% found once. Sequences were obtained from PBMCs. Every receptor here comes from a male donor in good health and CMV-seronegative. Both conserved end residues are part of each CDR3.

V	J	CDR3
TRBV2	TRBJ1-2	CASIAGQANYGYTF
TRBV4-3	TRBJ2-7	CASSQDRDPYEQYF
TRBV27	TRBJ1-1	CASSLGLGGNTEAFF
TRBV28	TRBJ2-7	CASSLALDRATYEQYF
TRBV5-1	TRBJ1-1	CASSLGGNTEAFF
TRBV7-2	TRBJ1-5	CASSLDGGLDQPQHF
TRBV6-5	TRBJ1-1	CASSYGARMNTEAFF
TRBV28	TRBJ2-1	CASQPAREYNEQFF
TRBV7-6	TRBJ1-4	CASRVGGLTNEKLFF
TRBV28	TRBJ1-5	CASAPATGNNQPQHF
TRBV9	TRBJ2-1	CASSVRVNYNEQFF
TRBV28	TRBJ1-1	CAGQTGRNTEAFF
TRBV9	TRBJ1-2	CASSAGQGFNYGYTF
TRBV2	TRBJ2-5	CASSEVRSGETQYF
TRBV10-3	TRBJ2-1	CATADRNYNEQFF
TRBV27	TRBJ2-3	CASSQTSGRGTDTQYF
TRBV28	TRBJ2-1	CASRTSGGGNNEQFF
TRBV30	TRBJ2-2	CAWRRPGRTANTGELFF